This TCR beta chain comes out of a study of Ad26.COV2.S vaccination and SARS-CoV-2 variants. Generated by immunoSEQ multiplex PCR, the TCRdb table keeps only in-frame clones and is missing some. This table holds about 350,000 clones, about 88% found once. The germline V gene encodes CDR1 MNHEY and CDR2 SVGEGT. This CDR3 is 13 amino acids long. Trimming took 5 bases from V and 11 from J, leaving 17 bases between them. Treatment meaning: some 19 received Ad26.COV2.S at low or high dose, single or two shots; about 5 received placebo; per-sample allocation not given. Day 63 after the first vaccine or placebo injection was the time point for sampling.

The chain employs TRBV6-2 or TRBV6-3 and TRBJ2-3; D is possibly TRBD1 (5 bases). The sequence was obtained from a person aged 18-65 years who received the Ad26.COV2.S COVID-19 vaccine or a placebo. The material was peripheral blood, obtained in a trial of Ad26.COV2.S vaccine versus placebo. The CDR3: CASSLGPRSVQYF. In DNA form, the CDR3 reads TGTGCCAGCAGTCTGGGGCCGAGAAGTGTGCAGTATTTT.